This TCR beta chain appears in the sequencing data of a study of cytomegalovirus exposure and HLA in healthy donors. This CDR3 has 15 amino acids. CDR1 and CDR2 from the germline V gene are SGHTA and FQGNSA. Trimming cost V 1 base and J 1 base, with 11 bases left between them. The PCR used 60 Vbeta and 13 Jbeta primers. The data were produced by immunoSEQ multiplex PCR, yet TCRdb's version contains in-frame clones alone and is incomplete. The sample includes over 100,000 clones, 60% to 85% of them seen just once. The TCR sequence derives from a female donor in good health and CMV-seronegative. Sequencing input: PBMCs. The chain combines TRBV7-2 with TRBJ2-7; D is perhaps TRBD1 (6 bases). The chain's CDR3 is CASSLGVQGSYEQYF. For the CDR3, the DNA is TGTGCCAGCAGCTTAGGAGTACAGGGTTCCTACGAGCAGTACTTC.